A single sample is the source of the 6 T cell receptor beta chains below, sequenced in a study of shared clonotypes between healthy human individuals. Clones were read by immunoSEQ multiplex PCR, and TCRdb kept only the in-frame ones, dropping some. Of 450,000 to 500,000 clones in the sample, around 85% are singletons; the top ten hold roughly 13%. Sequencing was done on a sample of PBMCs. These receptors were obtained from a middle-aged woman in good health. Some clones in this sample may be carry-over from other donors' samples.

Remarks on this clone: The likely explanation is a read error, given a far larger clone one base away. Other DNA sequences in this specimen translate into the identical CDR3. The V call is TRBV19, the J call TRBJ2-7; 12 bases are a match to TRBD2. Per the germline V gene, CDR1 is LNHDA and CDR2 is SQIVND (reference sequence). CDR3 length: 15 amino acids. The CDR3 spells CASRLTSGGSYEQYF. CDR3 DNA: TGCGCCAGTAGACTGACTAGCGGGGGCTCCTACGAGCAGTACTTC.

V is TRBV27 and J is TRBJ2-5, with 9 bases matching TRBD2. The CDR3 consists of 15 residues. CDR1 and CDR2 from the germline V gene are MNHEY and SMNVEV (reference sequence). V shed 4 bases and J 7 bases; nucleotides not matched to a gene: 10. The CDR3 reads CASSSREGQFGTQYF. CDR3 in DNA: TGTGCCAGCAGTTCGCGGGAGGGCCAATTCGGGACCCAGTACTTC.

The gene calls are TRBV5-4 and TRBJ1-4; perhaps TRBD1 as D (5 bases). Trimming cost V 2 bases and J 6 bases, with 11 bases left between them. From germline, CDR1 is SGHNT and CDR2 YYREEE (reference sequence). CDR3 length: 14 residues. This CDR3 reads CASSFGQGHEKLFF. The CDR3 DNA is TGTGCCAGCAGCTTCGGGCAGGGTCATGAAAAACTGTTTTTT.

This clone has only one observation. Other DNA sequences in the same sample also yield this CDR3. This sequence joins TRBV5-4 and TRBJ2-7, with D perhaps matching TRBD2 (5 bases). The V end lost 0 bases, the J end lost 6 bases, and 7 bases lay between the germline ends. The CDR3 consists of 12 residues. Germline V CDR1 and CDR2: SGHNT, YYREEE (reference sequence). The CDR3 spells CASSLVGGEQYF. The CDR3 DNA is TGTGCCAGCAGCTTGGTCGGAGGCGAGCAGTACTTC.

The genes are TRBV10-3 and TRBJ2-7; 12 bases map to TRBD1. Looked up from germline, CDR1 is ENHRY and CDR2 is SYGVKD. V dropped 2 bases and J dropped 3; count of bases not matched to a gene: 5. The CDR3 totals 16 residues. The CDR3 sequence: CAISEPGQGASYEQYF. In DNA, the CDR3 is TGTGCCATCAGTGAGCCGGGACAGGGGGCTAGCTACGAGCAGTACTTC.

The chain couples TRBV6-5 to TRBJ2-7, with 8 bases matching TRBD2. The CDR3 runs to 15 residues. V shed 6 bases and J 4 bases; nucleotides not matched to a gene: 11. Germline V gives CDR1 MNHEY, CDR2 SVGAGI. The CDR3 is CASRDLSGMLYEQYF. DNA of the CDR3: TGTGCCAGCAGGGACCTTAGCGGGATGCTTTACGAGCAGTACTTC.